The entry that follows covers one T cell receptor beta chain sequence. The data are from a study of blood T cell repertoires in COVID-19. Study overall: From the United States, Italy and Spain came samples of acute and convalescent COVID-19.

Original handling: Estimation of nucleated cell counts relied on the amplification of reference gene primers. Data came from immunoSEQ multiplex PCR; TCRdb stores just in-frame clones and leaves some out. V, J and clone size are those of that table, while D and trimming were read from the DNA. There are around 59,000 clones in the sample; about 86% occur only once, and 28% lies in the top ten. The source of this sequence is a woman of 80 years or more with active or convalescent COVID-19. The sample taken for sequencing was peripheral blood.

DNA for the CDR3: TGCGCCAGCAGCCAAGAGAGGACTTTTGGTGGGGAGGATGGCTACACCTTC. This encodes CASSQERTFGGEDGYTF. The chain couples TRBV4-3 to TRBJ1-2; D unclear. Deletions cut 0 bases from V and 6 bases from J, with 20 bases between. The CDR3 runs 17 residues. CDR1 and CDR2 (germline): LGHNA, YSLEER.